The 5 T cell receptor beta chains presented below share a single source sample, sequenced in a study of blood T cell repertoires in COVID-19. Method: immunoSEQ multiplex PCR; TCRdb's copy keeps in-frame clones and lacks some. The sample has some 300,000 clones, around 84% seen once. The specimen was peripheral blood. These receptors all stem from an older man with acute or convalescent COVID-19.

V is TRBV3-1 (or the pseudogene TRBV3-2) and J is TRBJ2-2; no reliable D call. The germline V gene encodes CDR1 LGHDT and CDR2 YNNKEL (reference sequence). This CDR3 comprises 15 residues. Trimming pared 0 bases from V and 0 bases from J, leaving 5 bases between. CDR3 in amino acids: CASSQDATNTGELFF. Written as DNA, the CDR3 is TGTGCCAGCAGCCAAGATGCTACGAACACCGGGGAGCTGTTTTTT.

Concerning this clone: Distinct nucleotide sequences in the sample also encode this CDR3. In DNA, the CDR3 is TGCAGTGCTTCCGGCGGTCAGCCCCAGCATTTT. Residues: CSASGGQPQHF. This chain connects TRBV20-1 to TRBJ1-5, with D uncertain. Germline V gene sequence: CDR1 DFQATT, CDR2 SNEGSKA (reference sequence). V gave up 5 bases and J gave up 6 bases, with 8 bases separating them. The CDR3 is 11 residues long.

The rearrangement uses TRBV5-5 and TRBJ1-2, with a tentative D call TRBD1 (5 bases). This CDR3 comprises 16 residues. The germline V and J ends were trimmed by 4 bases and 7 bases, with 23 bases remaining between them. Germline V gene sequence: CDR1 SGHKS, CDR2 YYEKEE (reference sequence). CDR3 in DNA: TGTGCCAGCAGCCAAACAGGCGATCCACCTCTGGGTGGCTACACCTTC. It is translated as CASSQTGDPPLGGYTF.

The chain employs TRBV19 and TRBJ1-5, with 7 nucleotides matching TRBD1. The length of the CDR3 is 15 residues. The V and J ends lost 4 bases and 2 bases, in that order; junction bases with no gene match: 5. Germline V lookup: CDR1 LNHDA, CDR2 SQIVND (reference sequence). The DNA for the CDR3 is TGTGCCAGTAGTACCTCCGGACAGGGCAATCAGCCCCAGCATTTT. Translation gives CASSTSGQGNQPQHF.

The chain combines TRBV10-1 with TRBJ1-5; maybe TRBD1 (6 bases). CDR1 and CDR2 from the germline V gene are WNHNN and SYGVQD (reference sequence). This CDR3 has 17 amino acids. Deletions cut 0 bases from V and 2 bases from J, with 14 bases between. CDR3 protein: CASSESQAGAGNQPQHF. CDR3 coding DNA: TGCGCCAGCAGTGAGTCCCAAGCAGGGGCAGGCAATCAGCCCCAGCATTTT.